These T cell receptor beta chains were read from a single sample in a study of regulatory T cells in long-lasting Graves disease. One entry per CDR3 protein, called by TCRdb with MiXCR from the multiplex PCR reads. The sample contains over 400,000 distinct CDR3 sequences, approximately 14% of which appear only once. The data were also submitted as part of a second study, on T cells in Graves' hyperthyroidism and ophthalmopathy.

Here the sequenced sample was peripheral blood mononuclear cells (PBMCs), taken at new diagnosis, from a patient treated with antithyroid drugs. Receptors were obtained from a woman between 50 and 59 years old with Graves disease. CDR3s include the opening cysteine and the closing phenylalanine or tryptophan. The order of the fields is V gene, J gene, D gene, clone size, CDR3 DNA, CDR3 protein. The D gene is left open where the match is weak. Size is stated for part of the rows, as once, few or many counts, or as a class when the clone is expanded.

v_gene: TRBV27; j_gene: TRBJ2-1; d_gene: TRBD2; abundance: few; CDR3nt: TGTGCCAGCAGTGATCGGACTAGTAGGAATGAGCAGTTCTTC; CDR3aa: CASSDRTSRNEQFF
v_gene: TRBV28; j_gene: TRBJ2-7; d_gene: .; abundance: many; CDR3nt: TGTGCCAGCAGTTTAAACGCTGGAGCCGAGCAGTACTTC; CDR3aa: CASSLNAGAEQYF
v_gene: TRBV29-1; j_gene: TRBJ2-3; d_gene: TRBD2; abundance: .; CDR3nt: TGCAGCGCCGCGACTAGCGGGAGCAAATATTTT; CDR3aa: CSAATSGSKYF
v_gene: TRBV7-9; j_gene: TRBJ2-1; d_gene: TRBD2; abundance: many; CDR3nt: TGTGCCAGCAGCTCCCCCCTAGCGGGAAAGACAAATGAGCAGTTCTTC; CDR3aa: CASSSPLAGKTNEQFF
v_gene: TRBV4-1; j_gene: TRBJ2-2; d_gene: TRBD2; abundance: .; CDR3nt: TGCGCCAGCAGCCAAGAGCTAGCGGGAGTTACCGGGGAGCTGTTTTTT; CDR3aa: CASSQELAGVTGELFF
v_gene: TRBV5-1; j_gene: TRBJ2-7; d_gene: .; abundance: many; CDR3nt: TGCGCCAGCAGCTTGGTGGTGGCCCCGACCCCCTACGAGCAGTACTTC; CDR3aa: CASSLVVAPTPYEQYF
v_gene: TRBV19; j_gene: TRBJ2-1; d_gene: .; abundance: .; CDR3nt: TGTGCCAGTAGTATTGTCGTCTACAATGAGCAGTTCTTC; CDR3aa: CASSIVVYNEQFF
v_gene: TRBV28; j_gene: TRBJ1-1; d_gene: .; abundance: many; CDR3nt: TGTGCCAGCTCTGTTATGAACACTGAAGCTTTCTTT; CDR3aa: CASSVMNTEAFF
v_gene: TRBV7-8; j_gene: TRBJ1-6; d_gene: .; abundance: .; CDR3nt: TGTGCCAGCAGCTTGGCGGGACACTATAATTCACCCCTCCACTTT; CDR3aa: CASSLAGHYNSPLHF
v_gene: TRBV6-4; j_gene: TRBJ1-4; d_gene: TRBD1; abundance: .; CDR3nt: TGTGCCAGCGGGGGCCTGGGACAGATTAATGAAAAACTGTTTTTT; CDR3aa: CASGGLGQINEKLFF
v_gene: TRBV2; j_gene: TRBJ1-1; d_gene: .; abundance: many; CDR3nt: TGTGCCAGCAGTGATCTGGGTGGGAACACTGAAGCTTTCTTT; CDR3aa: CASSDLGGNTEAFF
v_gene: TRBV6-1; j_gene: TRBJ1-4; d_gene: TRBD1; abundance: many; CDR3nt: TGTGCCAGCAGTCCGGACAGGACTAATGAAAAACTGTTTTTT; CDR3aa: CASSPDRTNEKLFF
v_gene: TRBV19; j_gene: TRBJ2-3; d_gene: .; abundance: few; CDR3nt: TGTGCCAGTAGTATCCGTGTCGGGAGAGATACGCAGTATTTT; CDR3aa: CASSIRVGRDTQYF
v_gene: TRBV12-3/TRBV12-4; j_gene: TRBJ2-1; d_gene: .; abundance: many; CDR3nt: TGTGCCAGCAGGACTAGATCAATTGAGCAGTTCTTC; CDR3aa: CASRTRSIEQFF
v_gene: TRBV18; j_gene: TRBJ1-5; d_gene: .; abundance: many; CDR3nt: TGTGCCAGCTCACCGCAGGGTGGTAGCAATCAGCCCCAGCATTTT; CDR3aa: CASSPQGGSNQPQHF
v_gene: TRBV20-1; j_gene: TRBJ2-1; d_gene: TRBD1; abundance: many; CDR3nt: TGCAGTGCCATACTCTACGACAGGGGGCGGGACAATGAGCAGTTCTTC; CDR3aa: CSAILYDRGRDNEQFF
v_gene: TRBV28; j_gene: TRBJ2-5; d_gene: .; abundance: many; CDR3nt: TGTGCCAGCAATCATGACAGGCCCTTCCAAGAGACCCAGTACTTC; CDR3aa: CASNHDRPFQETQYF
v_gene: TRBV28; j_gene: TRBJ2-1; d_gene: TRBD2; abundance: many; CDR3nt: TGTGCCAGCAACGCCGGGACTAGCGGGAGGGGATATCATGAGCAGTTCTTC; CDR3aa: CASNAGTSGRGYHEQFF
v_gene: TRBV28; j_gene: TRBJ1-1; d_gene: .; abundance: many; CDR3nt: TGTGCCAGCAGTTACTCGGCTGAAGCTTTCTTT; CDR3aa: CASSYSAEAFF
v_gene: TRBV7-3; j_gene: TRBJ2-5; d_gene: .; abundance: .; CDR3nt: TGTGCCAGCAGCTTAGTAGATGGGGGCCAGGAGACCCAGTACTTC; CDR3aa: CASSLVDGGQETQYF
v_gene: TRBV5-1; j_gene: TRBJ2-7; d_gene: TRBD2; abundance: many; CDR3nt: TGCGCCAGCAGCTTGGCCGGGCGGGAGACTAACCACGAGCAGTACTTC; CDR3aa: CASSLAGRETNHEQYF
v_gene: TRBV27; j_gene: TRBJ2-5; d_gene: .; abundance: few; CDR3nt: TGTGCCAGCAGGGTGGGTGCAGGGGCGCAACAGACCCAGTACTTC; CDR3aa: CASRVGAGAQQTQYF
v_gene: TRBV7-3; j_gene: TRBJ2-1; d_gene: .; abundance: .; CDR3nt: TGTGCCAGCAGCTTAATTTCGGGGGATGAGCAGTTCTTC; CDR3aa: CASSLISGDEQFF
v_gene: TRBV7-9; j_gene: TRBJ2-1; d_gene: .; abundance: few; CDR3nt: TGTGCCAGCAGCTTGGGGGAACCCTACAATGAGCAGTTCTTC; CDR3aa: CASSLGEPYNEQFF
v_gene: TRBV28; j_gene: TRBJ2-7; d_gene: TRBD2; abundance: .; CDR3nt: TGTGCCAGCAATTCTGTGAGTAGCGGGAGGTACGAGCAGTACTTC; CDR3aa: CASNSVSSGRYEQYF
v_gene: TRBV3-1; j_gene: TRBJ2-7; d_gene: .; abundance: many; CDR3nt: TGTGCCAGCAGCACCGGGCTACGATCCTACGAGCAGTACTTC; CDR3aa: CASSTGLRSYEQYF